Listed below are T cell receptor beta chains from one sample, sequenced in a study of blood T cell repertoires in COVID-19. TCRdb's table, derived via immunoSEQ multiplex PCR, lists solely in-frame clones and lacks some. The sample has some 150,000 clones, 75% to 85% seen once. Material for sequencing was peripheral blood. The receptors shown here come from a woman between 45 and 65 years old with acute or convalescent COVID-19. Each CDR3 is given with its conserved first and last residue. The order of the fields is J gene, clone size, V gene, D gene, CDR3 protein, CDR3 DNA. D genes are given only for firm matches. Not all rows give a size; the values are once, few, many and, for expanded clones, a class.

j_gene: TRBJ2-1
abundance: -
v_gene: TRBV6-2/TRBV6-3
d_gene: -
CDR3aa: CASSPPLGDNEQFF
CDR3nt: TGTGCCAGCAGTCCCCCTCTCGGGGACAATGAGCAGTTCTTC

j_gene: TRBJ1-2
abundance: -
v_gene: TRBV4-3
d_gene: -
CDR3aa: CASSQDRQSGYTF
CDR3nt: TGCGCCAGCAGCCAAGATAGACAATCTGGCTACACCTTC

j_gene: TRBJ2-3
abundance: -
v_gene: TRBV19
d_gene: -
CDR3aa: CASTKRAGTDTQYF
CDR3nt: TGTGCCAGTACGAAGCGGGCGGGGACAGATACGCAGTATTTT

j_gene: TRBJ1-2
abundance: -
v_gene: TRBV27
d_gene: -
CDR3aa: CASSLGRGNWGYTF
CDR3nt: TGTGCCAGCAGTTTAGGTCGAGGGAATTGGGGCTACACCTTC

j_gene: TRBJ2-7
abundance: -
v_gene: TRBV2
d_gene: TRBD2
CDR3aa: CASGLAGHEQYF
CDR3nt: TGTGCCAGCGGACTAGCTGGCCACGAGCAGTACTTC

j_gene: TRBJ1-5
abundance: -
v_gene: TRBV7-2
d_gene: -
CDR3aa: CASSPGLGNQPQHF
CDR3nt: TGTGCCAGCAGCCCGGGACTGGGAAATCAGCCCCAGCATTTT

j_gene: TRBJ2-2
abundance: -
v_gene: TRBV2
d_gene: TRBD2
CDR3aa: CASSGGFGELFF
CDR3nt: TGTGCCAGCAGCGGGGGGTTCGGGGAGCTGTTTTTT

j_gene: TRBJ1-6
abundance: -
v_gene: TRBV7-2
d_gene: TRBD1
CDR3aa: CASSLAEGQGIGRPRSLHF
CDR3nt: TGTGCCAGCAGCTTAGCGGAGGGACAGGGAATCGGACGTCCTCGGTCCCTCCACTTT

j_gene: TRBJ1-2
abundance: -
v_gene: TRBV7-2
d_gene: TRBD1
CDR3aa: CASSVDRGTYMINYGYTF
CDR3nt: TGTGCCAGCAGCGTAGACAGGGGGACTTACATGATTAACTATGGCTACACCTTC

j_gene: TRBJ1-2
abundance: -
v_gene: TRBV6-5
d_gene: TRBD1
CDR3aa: CASSIQGTNGYTF
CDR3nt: TGTGCCAGCAGCATACAGGGGACAAATGGCTACACCTTC

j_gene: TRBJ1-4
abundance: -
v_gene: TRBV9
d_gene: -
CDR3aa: CASSTTASINEKLFF
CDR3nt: TGTGCCAGCAGCACGACAGCCTCAATTAATGAAAAACTGTTTTTT

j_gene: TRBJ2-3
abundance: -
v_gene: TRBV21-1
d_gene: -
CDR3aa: CASSPRGVRTTDTQYF
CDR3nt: TGTGCCAGCAGCCCAAGGGGCGTCAGAACCACAGATACGCAGTATTTT

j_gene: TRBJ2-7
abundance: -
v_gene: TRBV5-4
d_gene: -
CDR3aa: CASSRTRGEQYF
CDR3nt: TGTGCCAGCAGCAGGACCCGGGGTGAGCAGTACTTC

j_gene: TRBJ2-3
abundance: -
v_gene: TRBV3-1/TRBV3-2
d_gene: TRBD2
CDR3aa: CASSPTSGGGNTQYF
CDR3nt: TGTGCCAGCAGCCCGACTAGCGGGGGCGGGAATACGCAGTATTTT

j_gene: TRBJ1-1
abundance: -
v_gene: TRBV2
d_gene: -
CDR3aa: CASSDSVWATEAFF
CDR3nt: TGTGCCAGCAGTGATTCGGTTTGGGCCACTGAAGCTTTCTTT

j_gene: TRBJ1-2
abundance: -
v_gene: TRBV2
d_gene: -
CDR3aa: CASTHGSNYGYTF
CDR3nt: TGTGCCAGCACCCATGGCAGTAACTATGGCTACACCTTC

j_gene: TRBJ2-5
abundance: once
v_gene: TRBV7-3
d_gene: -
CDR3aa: CASSPYAATVAETQYF
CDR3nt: TGTGCCAGCAGCCCTTACGCCGCGACAGTGGCGGAGACCCAGTACTTC

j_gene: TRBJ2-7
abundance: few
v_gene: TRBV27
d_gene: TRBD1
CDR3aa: CASSLYPGTVSYEQYF
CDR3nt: TGTGCCAGCAGTTTATACCCCGGGACAGTCTCCTACGAGCAGTACTTC

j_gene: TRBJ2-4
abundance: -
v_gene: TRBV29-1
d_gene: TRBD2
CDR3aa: CSASGGENIQYF
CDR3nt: TGCAGCGCATCGGGGGGTGAAAACATTCAGTACTTC

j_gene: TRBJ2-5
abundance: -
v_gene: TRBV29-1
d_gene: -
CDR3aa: CSVEGFPEETQYF
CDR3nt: TGCAGCGTTGAAGGTTTCCCTGAGGAGACCCAGTACTTC